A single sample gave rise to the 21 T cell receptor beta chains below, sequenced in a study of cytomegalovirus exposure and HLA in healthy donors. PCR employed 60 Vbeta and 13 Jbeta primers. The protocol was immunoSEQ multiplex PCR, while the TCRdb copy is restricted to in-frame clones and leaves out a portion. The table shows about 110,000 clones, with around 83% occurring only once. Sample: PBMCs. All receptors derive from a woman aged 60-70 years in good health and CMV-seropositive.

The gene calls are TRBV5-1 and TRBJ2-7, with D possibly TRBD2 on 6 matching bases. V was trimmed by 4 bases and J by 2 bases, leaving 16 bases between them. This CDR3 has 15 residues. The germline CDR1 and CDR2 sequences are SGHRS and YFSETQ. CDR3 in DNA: TGCGCCAGCAGCGGGCGGGACTCTCCGGCCTACGAGCAGTACTTC. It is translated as CASSGRDSPAYEQYF.

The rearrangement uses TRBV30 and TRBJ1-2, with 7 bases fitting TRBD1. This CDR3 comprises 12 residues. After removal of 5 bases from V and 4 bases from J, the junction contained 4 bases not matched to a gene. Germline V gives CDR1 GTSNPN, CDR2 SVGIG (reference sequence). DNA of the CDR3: TGTGCCTGGGGGACAGCTCGCTATGGCTACACCTTC. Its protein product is CAWGTARYGYTF.

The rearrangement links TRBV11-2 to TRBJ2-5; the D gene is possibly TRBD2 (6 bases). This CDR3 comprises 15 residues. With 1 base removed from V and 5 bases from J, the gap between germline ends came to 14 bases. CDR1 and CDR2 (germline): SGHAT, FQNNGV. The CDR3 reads CASSLAGRGWETQYF. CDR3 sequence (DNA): TGTGCCAGCAGCTTAGCGGGTCGGGGGTGGGAGACCCAGTACTTC.

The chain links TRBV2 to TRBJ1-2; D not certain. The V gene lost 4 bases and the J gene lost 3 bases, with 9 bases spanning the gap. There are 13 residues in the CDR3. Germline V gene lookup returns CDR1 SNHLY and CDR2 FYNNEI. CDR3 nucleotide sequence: TGTGCCAGCAGTGCGGCGGCCTACTATGGCTACACCTTC. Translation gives CASSAAAYYGYTF.

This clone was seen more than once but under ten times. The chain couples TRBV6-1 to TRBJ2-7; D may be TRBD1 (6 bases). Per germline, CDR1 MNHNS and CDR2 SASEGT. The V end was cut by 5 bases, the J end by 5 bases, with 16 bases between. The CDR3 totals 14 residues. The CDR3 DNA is TGTGCCAGCAGTAAAGAGGACAGTACCGACGAGCAGTACTTC. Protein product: CASSKEDSTDEQYF.

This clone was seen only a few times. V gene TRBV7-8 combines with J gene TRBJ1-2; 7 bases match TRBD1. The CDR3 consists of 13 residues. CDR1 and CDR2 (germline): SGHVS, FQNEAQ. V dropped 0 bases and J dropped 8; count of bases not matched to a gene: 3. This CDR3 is CASSLARGRGYTF. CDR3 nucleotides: TGTGCCAGCAGCTTAGCGAGGGGGCGCGGCTACACCTTC.

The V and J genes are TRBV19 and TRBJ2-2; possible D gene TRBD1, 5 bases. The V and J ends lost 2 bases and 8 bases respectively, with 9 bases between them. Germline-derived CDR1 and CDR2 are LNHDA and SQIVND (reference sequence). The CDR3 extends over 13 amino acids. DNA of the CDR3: TGTGCCAGTAGTATACAGGGAATTGGGGAGCTGTTTTTT. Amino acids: CASSIQGIGELFF.

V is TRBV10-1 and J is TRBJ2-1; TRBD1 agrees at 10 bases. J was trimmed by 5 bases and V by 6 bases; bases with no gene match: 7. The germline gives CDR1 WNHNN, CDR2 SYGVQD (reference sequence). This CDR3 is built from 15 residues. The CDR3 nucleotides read TGCGCCAGCAGGGGGGACAGGGGCCGGGACAATGAGCAGTTCTTC. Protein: CASRGDRGRDNEQFF.

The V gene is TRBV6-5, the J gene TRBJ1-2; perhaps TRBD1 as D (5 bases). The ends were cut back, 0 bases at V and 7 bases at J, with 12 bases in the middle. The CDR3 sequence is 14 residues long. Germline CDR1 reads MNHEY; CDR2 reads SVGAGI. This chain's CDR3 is CASSYSGPGGGYTF. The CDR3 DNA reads TGTGCCAGCAGTTACTCGGGGCCGGGGGGTGGCTACACCTTC.

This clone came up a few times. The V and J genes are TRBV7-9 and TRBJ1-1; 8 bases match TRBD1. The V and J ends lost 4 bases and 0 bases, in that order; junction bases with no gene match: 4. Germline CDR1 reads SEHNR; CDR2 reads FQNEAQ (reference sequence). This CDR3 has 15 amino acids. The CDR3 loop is CASSSRTGMNTEAFF. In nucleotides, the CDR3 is TGTGCCAGCAGCTCCCGGACAGGGATGAACACTGAAGCTTTCTTT.

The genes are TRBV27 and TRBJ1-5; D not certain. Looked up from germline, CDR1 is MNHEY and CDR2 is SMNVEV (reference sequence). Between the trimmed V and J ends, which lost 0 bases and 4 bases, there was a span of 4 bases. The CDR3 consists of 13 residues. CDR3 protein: CASSLSRNQPQHF. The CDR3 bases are TGTGCCAGCAGTTTATCGAGAAATCAGCCCCAGCATTTT.

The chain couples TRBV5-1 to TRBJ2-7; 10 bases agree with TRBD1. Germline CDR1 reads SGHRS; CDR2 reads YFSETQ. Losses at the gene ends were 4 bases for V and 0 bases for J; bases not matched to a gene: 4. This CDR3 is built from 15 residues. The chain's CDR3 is CASSETGGGSYEQYF. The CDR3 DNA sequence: TGCGCCAGCAGCGAGACAGGGGGCGGCTCCTACGAGCAGTACTTC.

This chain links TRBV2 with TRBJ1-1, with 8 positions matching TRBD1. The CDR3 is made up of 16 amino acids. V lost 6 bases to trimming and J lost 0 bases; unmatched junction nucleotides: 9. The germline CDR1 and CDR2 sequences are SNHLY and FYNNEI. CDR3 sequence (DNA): TGTGCCAGCAGGGGGGGGACAGGTAGCATGAACACTGAAGCTTTCTTT. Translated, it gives CASRGGTGSMNTEAFF.

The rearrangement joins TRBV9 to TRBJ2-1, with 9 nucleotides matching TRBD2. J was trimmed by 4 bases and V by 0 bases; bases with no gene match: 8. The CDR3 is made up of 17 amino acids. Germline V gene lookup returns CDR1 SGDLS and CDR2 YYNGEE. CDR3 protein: CASSVEGGLAGYNEQFF. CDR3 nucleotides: TGTGCCAGCAGCGTAGAGGGGGGTCTAGCGGGGTACAATGAGCAGTTCTTC.

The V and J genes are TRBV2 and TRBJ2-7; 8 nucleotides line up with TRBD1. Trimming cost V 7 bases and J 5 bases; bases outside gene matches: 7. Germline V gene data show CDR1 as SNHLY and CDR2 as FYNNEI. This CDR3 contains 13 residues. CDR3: CASMQGADDEQYF. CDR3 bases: TGTGCCAGCATGCAGGGGGCGGATGACGAGCAGTACTTC.

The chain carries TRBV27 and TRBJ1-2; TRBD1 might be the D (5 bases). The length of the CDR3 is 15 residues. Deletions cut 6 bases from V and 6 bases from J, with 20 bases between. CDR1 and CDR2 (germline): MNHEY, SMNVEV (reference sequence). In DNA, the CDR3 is TGTGCCAGCAGACTATCTACAGGACGACACCATGGCTACACCTTC. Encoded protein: CASRLSTGRHHGYTF.

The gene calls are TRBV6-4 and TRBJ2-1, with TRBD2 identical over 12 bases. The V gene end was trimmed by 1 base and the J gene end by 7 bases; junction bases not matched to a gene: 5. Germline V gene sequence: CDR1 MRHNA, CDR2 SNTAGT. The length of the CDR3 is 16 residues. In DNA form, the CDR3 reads TGTGCCAGCAGTGACTACTGGACTAGCGGGAATAATGAGCAGTTCTTC. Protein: CASSDYWTSGNNEQFF.

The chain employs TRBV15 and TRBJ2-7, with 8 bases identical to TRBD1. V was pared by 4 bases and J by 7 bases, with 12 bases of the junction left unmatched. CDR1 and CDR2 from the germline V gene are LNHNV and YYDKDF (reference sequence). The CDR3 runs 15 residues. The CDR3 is CATSTMTGVIGEQYF. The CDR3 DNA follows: TGTGCCACCAGCACCATGACAGGGGTGATAGGGGAGCAGTACTTC.

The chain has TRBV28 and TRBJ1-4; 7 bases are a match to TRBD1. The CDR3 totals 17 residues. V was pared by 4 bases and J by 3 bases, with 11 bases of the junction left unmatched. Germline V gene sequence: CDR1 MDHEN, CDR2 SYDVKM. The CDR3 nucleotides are TGTGCCAGCAGTTCTCCGGGACAGTCAAGTTCTAATGAAAAACTGTTTTTT. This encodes CASSSPGQSSSNEKLFF.

CDR3 amino acids: CASSQDLRGNGYTF. In nucleotides, the CDR3 is TGTGCCAGCAGCCAAGATCTCCGGGGGAATGGCTACACCTTC. J is TRBJ1-2 and V is TRBV14; maybe TRBD1 (5 bases). The CDR3 length is 14 residues. The V gene lost 0 bases and the J gene lost 6 bases, with 11 bases spanning the gap. CDR1 is SGHDN and CDR2 is FVKESK in the germline V gene.

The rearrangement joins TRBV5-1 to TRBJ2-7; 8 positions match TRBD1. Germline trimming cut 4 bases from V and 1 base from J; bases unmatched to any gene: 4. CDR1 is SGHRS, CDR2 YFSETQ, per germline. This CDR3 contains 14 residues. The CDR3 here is CASSKDRGSYEQYF. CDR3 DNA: TGCGCCAGCAGCAAAGACAGGGGTTCCTACGAGCAGTACTTC. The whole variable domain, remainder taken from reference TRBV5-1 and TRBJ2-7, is KAGVTQTPRYLIKTRGQQVTLSCSPISGHRSVSWYQQTPGQGLQFLFEYFSETQRNKGNFPGRFSGRQFSNSRSEMNVSTLELGDSALYLCASSKDRGSYEQYFGPGTRLTVT.